These T cell receptor beta chains were read from a single sample in a study of blood T cell repertoires in COVID-19. The repertoire was sequenced with immunoSEQ multiplex PCR; TCRdb's copy has only in-frame clones and lacks some. There are about 110,000 clones in the sample; about two thirds occur only once, and approximately 0.86% lies in the top ten. Sequencing used peripheral blood. The receptors stem from a human donor with acute or convalescent COVID-19. The donor label of this sample is uncertain. CDR3s leave out the opening cysteine and the closing phenylalanine or tryptophan. The D gene is left open where the match is weak.

v_call	d_call	j_call	cdr3_aa
TRBV6-5	TRBD1	TRBJ1-1	ASNTGTGTVR
TRBV5-5	NA	TRBJ2-5	ASSTEPGARGETQY
TRBV5-1	TRBD2	TRBJ2-5	ASSLYGTSGGGQETQY
TRBV7-2	TRBD2	TRBJ2-3	ASSLAGTSGPTDTQY
TRBV18	TRBD1	TRBJ2-1	ASSPGTGPYNEQF
TRBV4-1	TRBD2	TRBJ2-5	ASSQSGGAETQY
TRBV20-1	NA	TRBJ1-2	SATGFEGYT
TRBV11-2	TRBD2	TRBJ2-5	ASSLDLGGLAQETQY
TRBV9	NA	TRBJ1-3	ASSVDTGPGNTIY
TRBV19	NA	TRBJ1-3	ASSIFRDGGRNTIY
TRBV9	TRBD1	TRBJ2-2	ASSAPGQGTGELF
TRBV7-9	NA	TRBJ2-5	ASSYGGQNPGETQY
TRBV7-9	TRBD1	TRBJ2-2	ASSLERTGSTGELF
TRBV3-1/TRBV3-2	NA	TRBJ1-1	ASSRGGNTEAF
TRBV29-1	TRBD1	TRBJ1-1	SGKLQGAEAF
TRBV2	NA	TRBJ1-4	ASSTHPTETELF
TRBV24-1	TRBD2	TRBJ2-5	ATSDVGGGARETQY
TRBV4-2	TRBD2	TRBJ2-7	ASSQVAGDVGEQY
TRBV29-1	TRBD2	TRBJ2-1	SVGTSGGVNEQF
TRBV7-9	NA	TRBJ1-4	ASSLGSYSEKLF
TRBV5-1	NA	TRBJ1-4	ASSPDRNEKLF
TRBV5-1	TRBD1	TRBJ2-3	ASSLVTGQGKDTQY
TRBV2	NA	TRBJ1-1	ASSEDIPNTEAF
TRBV6-5	NA	TRBJ1-3	ASSYGKGGRGNTIY
TRBV18	NA	TRBJ1-1	ASSPSQGLETEAF
TRBV15	NA	TRBJ1-2	ATSRDRGSYGYT
TRBV5-4	NA	TRBJ2-7	ASSLAQGYEQY
TRBV24-1	TRBD1	TRBJ1-5	ATSETGTGLQNQPQH
TRBV2	NA	TRBJ1-2	ASSLTGLSGYT
TRBV7-3	NA	TRBJ1-2	ASSLDNNYGYT
TRBV6-1	NA	TRBJ1-5	ASSDGHPQLSNQPQH
TRBV18	NA	TRBJ2-5	ASSLDIRETQY
TRBV7-2	TRBD1	TRBJ2-7	ASSSAGTGSTRWY
TRBV7-2	TRBD2	TRBJ2-5	ASSLGWGGFQETQY
TRBV6-5	NA	TRBJ2-1	ASSRRGGSYNEQF
TRBV13	NA	TRBJ1-4	ASSRQPRRNLF
TRBV24-1	NA	TRBJ1-5	ATSKQGTTSQH
TRBV19	TRBD1	TRBJ1-2	ASIPGQDNYGYT
TRBV11-2	NA	TRBJ2-5	ASSFWTAEETQY
TRBV21-1	NA	TRBJ1-5	ASHPAGPDQPQH
TRBV18	NA	TRBJ1-3	ASSPQANSGNTIY
TRBV9	NA	TRBJ2-3	ASSPWGGVGTDTQY
TRBV18	NA	TRBJ2-1	ASSPGGALYNEQF
TRBV10-2	NA	TRBJ1-1	ASSERGRTAF
TRBV10-2	TRBD1	TRBJ2-5	ASSGDREETQY
TRBV10-1	NA	TRBJ2-1	ASRCAESHEQF
TRBV27	NA	TRBJ1-3	ASSSIAEGSGNTIY